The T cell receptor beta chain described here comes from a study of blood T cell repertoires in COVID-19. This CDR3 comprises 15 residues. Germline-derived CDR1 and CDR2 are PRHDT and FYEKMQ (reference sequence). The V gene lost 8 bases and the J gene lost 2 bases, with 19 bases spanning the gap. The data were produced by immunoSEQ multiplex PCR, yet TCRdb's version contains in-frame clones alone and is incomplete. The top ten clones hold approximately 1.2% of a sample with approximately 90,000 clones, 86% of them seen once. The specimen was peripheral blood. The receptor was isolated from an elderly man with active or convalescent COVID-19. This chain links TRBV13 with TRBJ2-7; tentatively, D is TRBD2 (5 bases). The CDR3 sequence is CASPSRKVRPYEQYF. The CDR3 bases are TGTGCCAGCCCTAGCCGGAAGGTTCGTCCCTACGAGCAGTACTTC.